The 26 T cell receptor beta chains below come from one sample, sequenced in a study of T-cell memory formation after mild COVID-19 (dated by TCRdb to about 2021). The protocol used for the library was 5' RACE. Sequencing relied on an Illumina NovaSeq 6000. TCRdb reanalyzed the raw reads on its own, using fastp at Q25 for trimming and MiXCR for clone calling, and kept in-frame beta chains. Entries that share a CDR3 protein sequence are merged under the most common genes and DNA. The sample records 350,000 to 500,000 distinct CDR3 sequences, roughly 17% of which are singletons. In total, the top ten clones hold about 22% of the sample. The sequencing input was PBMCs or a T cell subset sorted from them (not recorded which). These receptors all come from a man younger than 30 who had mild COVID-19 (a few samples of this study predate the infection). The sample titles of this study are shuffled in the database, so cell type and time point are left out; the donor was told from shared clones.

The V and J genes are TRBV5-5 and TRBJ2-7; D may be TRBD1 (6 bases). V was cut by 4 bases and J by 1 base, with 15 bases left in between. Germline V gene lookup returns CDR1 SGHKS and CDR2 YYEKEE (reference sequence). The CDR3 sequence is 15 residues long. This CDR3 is CASSVTGGRSYEQYF. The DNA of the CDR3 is TGTGCCAGCAGCGTGACAGGTGGGAGATCCTACGAGCAGTACTTC.

CDR3 protein: CASSFEGGGSYMNTEAFF. The CDR3 DNA follows: TGCGCCAGCAGCTTCGAAGGGGGGGGATCATACATGAACACTGAAGCTTTCTTT. This chain links TRBV5-1 with TRBJ1-1; TRBD1 might be the D (6 bases). The germline V gene encodes CDR1 SGHRS and CDR2 YFSETQ. CDR3 size: 18 residues. The V end was cut by 2 bases, the J end by 0 bases, with 20 bases between.

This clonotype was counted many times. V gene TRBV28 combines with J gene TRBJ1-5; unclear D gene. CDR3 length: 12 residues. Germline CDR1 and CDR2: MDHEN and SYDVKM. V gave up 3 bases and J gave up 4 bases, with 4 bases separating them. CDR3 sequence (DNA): TGTGCCAGCAGTTTTACGAATCAGCCCCAGCATTTT. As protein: CASSFTNQPQHF. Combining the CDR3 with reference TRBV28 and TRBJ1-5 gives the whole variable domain DVKVTQSSRYLVKRTGEKVFLECVQDMDHENMFWYRQDPGLGLRLIYFSYDVKMKEKGDIPEGYSVSREKKERFSLILESASTNQTSMYLCASSFTNQPQHFGDGTRLSIL.

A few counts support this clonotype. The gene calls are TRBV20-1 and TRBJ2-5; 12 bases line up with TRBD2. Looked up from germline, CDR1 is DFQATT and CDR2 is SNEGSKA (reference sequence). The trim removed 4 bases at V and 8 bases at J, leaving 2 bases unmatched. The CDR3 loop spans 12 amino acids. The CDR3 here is CSAILAGGTQYF. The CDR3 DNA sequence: TGCAGTGCTATACTAGCGGGGGGTACCCAGTACTTC.

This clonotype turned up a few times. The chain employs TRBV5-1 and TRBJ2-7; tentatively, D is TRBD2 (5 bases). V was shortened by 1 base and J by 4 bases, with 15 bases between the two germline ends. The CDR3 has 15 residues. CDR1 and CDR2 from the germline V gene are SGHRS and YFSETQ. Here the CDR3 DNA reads TGCGCCAGCAGCTTGTCCCTAGCAGGCAGTTACGAGCAGTACTTC. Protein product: CASSLSLAGSYEQYF.

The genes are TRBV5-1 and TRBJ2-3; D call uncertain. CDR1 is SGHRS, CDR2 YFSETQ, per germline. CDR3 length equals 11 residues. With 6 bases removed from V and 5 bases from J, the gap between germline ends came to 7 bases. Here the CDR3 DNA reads TGCGCCAGCATGGCGGTAGATACGCAGTATTTT. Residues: CASMAVDTQYF.

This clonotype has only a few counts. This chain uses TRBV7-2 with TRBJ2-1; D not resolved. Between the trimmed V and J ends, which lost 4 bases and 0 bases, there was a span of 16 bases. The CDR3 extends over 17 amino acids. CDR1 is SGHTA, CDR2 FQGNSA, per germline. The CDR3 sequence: CASSSLRSVASYNEQFF. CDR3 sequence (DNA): TGTGCCAGCAGCTCCCTTCGTTCGGTGGCCTCCTACAATGAGCAGTTCTTC.

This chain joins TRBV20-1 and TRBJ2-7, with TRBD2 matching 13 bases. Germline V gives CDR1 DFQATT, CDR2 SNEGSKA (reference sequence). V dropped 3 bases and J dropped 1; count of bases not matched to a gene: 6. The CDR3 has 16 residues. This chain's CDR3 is CSARPLTSGRSYEQYF. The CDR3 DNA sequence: TGCAGTGCTAGGCCCCTGACTAGCGGGAGGTCCTACGAGCAGTACTTC.

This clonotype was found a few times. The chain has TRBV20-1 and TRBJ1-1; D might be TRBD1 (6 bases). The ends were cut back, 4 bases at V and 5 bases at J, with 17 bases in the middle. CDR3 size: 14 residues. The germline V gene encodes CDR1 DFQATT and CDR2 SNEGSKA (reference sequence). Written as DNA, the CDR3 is TGCAGTGCTAATACAGGGTTCAGGAGTACTGAAGCTTTCTTT. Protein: CSANTGFRSTEAFF.

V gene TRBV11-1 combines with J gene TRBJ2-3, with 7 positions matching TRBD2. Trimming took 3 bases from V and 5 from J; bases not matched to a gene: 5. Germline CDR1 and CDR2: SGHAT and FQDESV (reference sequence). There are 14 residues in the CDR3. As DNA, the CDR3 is TGTGCCAGCAGCTTGGAAGCGGGGCTAGATACGCAGTATTTT. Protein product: CASSLEAGLDTQYF. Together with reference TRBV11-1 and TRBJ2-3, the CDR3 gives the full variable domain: EAEVAQSPRYKITEKSQAVAFWCDPISGHATLYWYRQILGQGPELLVQFQDESVVDDSQLPKDRFSAERLKGVDSTLKIQPAELGDSAMYLCASSLEAGLDTQYFGPGTRLTVL.

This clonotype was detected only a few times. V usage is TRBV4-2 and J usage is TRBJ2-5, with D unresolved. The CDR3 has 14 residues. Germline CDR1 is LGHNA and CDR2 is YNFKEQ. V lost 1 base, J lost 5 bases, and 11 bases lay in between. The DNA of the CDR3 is TGTGCCAGCAGCCAAGGAGGTCCCACCGAGACCCAGTACTTC. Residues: CASSQGGPTETQYF.

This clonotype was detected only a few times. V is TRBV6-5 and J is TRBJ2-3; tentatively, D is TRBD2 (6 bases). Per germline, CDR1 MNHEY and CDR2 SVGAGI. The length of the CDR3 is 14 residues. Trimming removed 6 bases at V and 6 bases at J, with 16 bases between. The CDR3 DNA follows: TGTGCCAGCAGCAGACTAGGAGTCTTCGATACGCAGTATTTT. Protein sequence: CASSRLGVFDTQYF.

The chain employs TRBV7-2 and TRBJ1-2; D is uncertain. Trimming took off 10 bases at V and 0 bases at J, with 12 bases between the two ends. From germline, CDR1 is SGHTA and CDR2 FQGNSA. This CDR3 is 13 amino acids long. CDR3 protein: CATNEQANYGYTF. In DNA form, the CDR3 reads TGTGCCACAAACGAGCAGGCTAACTATGGCTACACCTTC.

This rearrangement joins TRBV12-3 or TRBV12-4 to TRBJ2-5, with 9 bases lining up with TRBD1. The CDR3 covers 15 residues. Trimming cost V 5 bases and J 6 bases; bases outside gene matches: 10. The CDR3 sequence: CASSMQGTGLQTQYF. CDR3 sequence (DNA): TGTGCCAGCAGTATGCAGGGGACAGGGTTGCAGACCCAGTACTTC.

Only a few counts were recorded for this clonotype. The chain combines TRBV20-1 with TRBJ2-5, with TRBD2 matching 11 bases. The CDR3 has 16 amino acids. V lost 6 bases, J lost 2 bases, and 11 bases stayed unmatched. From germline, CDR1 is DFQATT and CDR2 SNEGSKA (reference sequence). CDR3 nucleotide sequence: TGCAGTGCCCCTCCATCTAGCGGGGGGCTACAAGAGACCCAGTACTTC. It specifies CSAPPSSGGLQETQYF.

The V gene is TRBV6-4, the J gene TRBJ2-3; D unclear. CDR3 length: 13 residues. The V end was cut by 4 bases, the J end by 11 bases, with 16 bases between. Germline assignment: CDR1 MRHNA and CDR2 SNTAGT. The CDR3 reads CASSASSSGGQYF. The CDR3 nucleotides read TGTGCCAGCAGTGCGTCTTCCTCCGGTGGGCAGTATTTT.

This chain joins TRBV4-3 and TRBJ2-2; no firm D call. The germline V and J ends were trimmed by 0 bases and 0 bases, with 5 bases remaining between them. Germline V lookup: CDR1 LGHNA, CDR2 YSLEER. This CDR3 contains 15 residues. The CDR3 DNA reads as TGCGCCAGCAGCCAAGACTCTTCGAACACCGGGGAGCTGTTTTTT. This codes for CASSQDSSNTGELFF.

The CDR3 loop reads CASRAGTGAFFTDTQYF. CDR3 in DNA: TGTGCCAGCAGAGCCGGGACAGGGGCTTTTTTCACAGATACGCAGTATTTT. The V gene is TRBV9, the J gene TRBJ2-3; 10 bases map to TRBD1. The CDR3 loop spans 17 amino acids. After removal of 5 bases from V and 2 bases from J, the junction contained 11 bases not matched to a gene. Germline loops: CDR1 SGDLS, CDR2 YYNGEE.

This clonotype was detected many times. The DNA for the CDR3 is TGTGCCAGCAGTTACTCGCTAGCCCAGGATGAGCAGTTCTTC. Its translation is CASSYSLAQDEQFF. V and J are TRBV6-5 and TRBJ2-1; D perhaps matches TRBD2 (5 bases). The germline gives CDR1 MNHEY, CDR2 SVGAGI. The CDR3 loop spans 14 amino acids. The ends were cut back, 0 bases at V and 8 bases at J, with 11 bases in the middle.

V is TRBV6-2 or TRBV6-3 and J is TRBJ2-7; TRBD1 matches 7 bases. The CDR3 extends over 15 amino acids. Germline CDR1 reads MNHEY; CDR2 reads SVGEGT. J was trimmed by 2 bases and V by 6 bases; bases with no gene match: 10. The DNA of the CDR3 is TGTGCCAGCAGAATACGGACAGGATTAACCTACGAGCAGTACTTC. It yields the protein CASRIRTGLTYEQYF.

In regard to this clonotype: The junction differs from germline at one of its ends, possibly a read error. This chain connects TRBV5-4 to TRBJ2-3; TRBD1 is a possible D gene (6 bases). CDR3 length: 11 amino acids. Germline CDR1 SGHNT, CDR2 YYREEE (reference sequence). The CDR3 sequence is CASSSHRERWF. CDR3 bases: TGTGCCAGCAGCTCCCACAGGGAACGGTGGTTT. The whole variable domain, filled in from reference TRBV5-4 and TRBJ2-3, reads ETGVTQSPTHLIKTRGQQVTLRCSSQSGHNTVSWYQQALGQGPQFIFQYYREEENGRGNFPPRFSGLQFPNYSSELNVNALELDDSALYLCASSSHRERWFGPGTRLTVL.

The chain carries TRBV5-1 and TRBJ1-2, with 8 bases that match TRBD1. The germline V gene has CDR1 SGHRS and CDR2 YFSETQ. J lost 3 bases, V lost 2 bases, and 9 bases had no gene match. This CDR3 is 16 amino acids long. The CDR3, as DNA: TGCGCCAGCAGCTTCCGGACAGGGAGAGGTGACTATGGCTACACCTTC. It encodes CASSFRTGRGDYGYTF.

The DNA of the CDR3 is TGTGCTAGTGCCCGTTGGGTCCGGGACAGGATGAACACTGAAGCTTTCTTT. It specifies CASARWVRDRMNTEAFF. V and J are TRBV12-5 and TRBJ1-1; TRBD1 agrees at 8 bases. CDR1 and CDR2 from the germline V gene are LGHNT and FRNRAP. The junction had 13 bases not matched to a gene; V was cut back by 7 bases and J by 0 bases. The CDR3 consists of 17 residues.

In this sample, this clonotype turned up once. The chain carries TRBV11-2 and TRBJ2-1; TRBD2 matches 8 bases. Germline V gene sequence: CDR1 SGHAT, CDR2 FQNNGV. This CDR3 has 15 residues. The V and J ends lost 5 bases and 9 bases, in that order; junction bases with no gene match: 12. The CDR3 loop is CASSQTGTRSAEQFF. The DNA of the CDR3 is TGTGCCAGCAGCCAAACCGGGACTAGATCCGCTGAGCAGTTCTTC.

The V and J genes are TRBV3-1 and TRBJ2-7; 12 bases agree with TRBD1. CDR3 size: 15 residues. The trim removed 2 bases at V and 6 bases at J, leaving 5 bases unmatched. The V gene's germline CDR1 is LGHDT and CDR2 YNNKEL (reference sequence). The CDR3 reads CASSQRGQGAGEQYF. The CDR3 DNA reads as TGTGCCAGCAGCCAAAGGGGACAGGGGGCAGGCGAGCAGTACTTC.

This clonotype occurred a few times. CDR3 in amino acids: CASSSRHPNSPLHF. CDR3 coding DNA: TGTGCCAGCAGCAGTCGTCATCCGAATTCACCCCTCCACTTT. J is TRBJ1-6 and V is TRBV7-3, with D unclear. The V gene lost 5 bases and the J gene lost 7 bases, with 12 bases spanning the gap. The CDR3 consists of 14 residues. Germline V gene sequence: CDR1 SGHTA, CDR2 FQGTGA.